A single sample is the source of the 17 T cell receptor beta chains below, sequenced in a study of blood T cell repertoires in COVID-19. Only in-frame clones appear in the TCRdb table, and some are missing; sequencing was by immunoSEQ multiplex PCR. The profile covers 350,000 to 450,000 clones, with nearly 90% appearing a single time and about 1.4% taken by the ten largest. Sequenced sample: PBMCs or T cells enriched from blood (not recorded which). Receptor source: a young woman who had been exposed to COVID-19.

The rearrangement uses TRBV6-5 and TRBJ1-2, with D possibly being TRBD1 (6 bases). This CDR3 is 12 amino acids long. Trimming cost V 6 bases and J 8 bases, with 13 bases left between them. Per germline, CDR1 MNHEY and CDR2 SVGAGI. This chain's CDR3 is CASRATGEGYTF. The CDR3, as DNA: TGTGCCAGCAGAGCGACAGGAGAAGGCTACACCTTC.

The rearrangement joins TRBV19 to TRBJ2-2; D is perhaps TRBD2 (5 bases). Trimming took 4 bases from V and 5 from J, leaving 14 bases between them. This CDR3 region has 15 residues. Per the germline V gene, CDR1 is LNHDA and CDR2 is SQIVND (reference sequence). This chain's CDR3 is CASSRLGPGTGELFF. The CDR3 DNA reads TGTGCCAGTAGTAGACTGGGCCCGGGGACCGGGGAGCTGTTTTTT.

The rearrangement joins TRBV4-3 to TRBJ1-1; D possibly corresponds to TRBD1 (6 bases). The CDR3 has 16 amino acids. Looked up from germline, CDR1 is LGHNA and CDR2 is YSLEER. The V and J ends lost 0 bases and 3 bases respectively, with 14 bases between them. The CDR3 sequence is CASSQDRNRADTEAFF. DNA for the CDR3: TGCGCCAGCAGCCAAGATAGGAACAGGGCGGACACTGAAGCTTTCTTT.

The chain uses TRBV28 and TRBJ1-1; D not certain. The V end was cut by 6 bases, the J end by 3 bases, with 14 bases between. Germline V gene sequence: CDR1 MDHEN, CDR2 SYDVKM. The CDR3 totals 14 residues. The CDR3 DNA reads TGTGCCAGCAGGCCCCCTAGGGAGGACACTGAAGCTTTCTTT. Its translation is CASRPPREDTEAFF.

The chain uses TRBV7-9 and TRBJ2-5; 9 bases agree with TRBD1. The CDR3 runs 17 residues. Germline lookup yields CDR1 SEHNR and CDR2 FQNEAQ (reference sequence). V trimming: 5 bases; J trimming: 2 bases; junction bases outside the gene matches: 12. In nucleotides, the CDR3 is TGTGCCAGCAGCCTATCCCTCGGGACAGGGTATCAAGAGACCCAGTACTTC. It is translated as CASSLSLGTGYQETQYF.

The chain combines TRBV18 with TRBJ2-3, with D uncertain. Per the germline V gene, CDR1 is KGHSH and CDR2 is LQKENI. V lost 5 bases and J lost 2, with 14 bases in between. There are 15 residues in the CDR3. CDR3 protein: CASSVHPGITDTQYF. CDR3 coding DNA: TGTGCCAGCTCAGTCCATCCAGGAATCACAGATACGCAGTATTTT.

V gene TRBV11-1 combines with J gene TRBJ2-1; 9 bases align to TRBD1. Per germline, CDR1 SGHAT and CDR2 FQDESV (reference sequence). The trim removed 3 bases at V and 2 bases at J, leaving 2 bases unmatched. The CDR3 is 15 amino acids. The DNA of the CDR3 is TGTGCCAGCAGCTTTCGGGACAGGGCCTACAATGAGCAGTTCTTC. It translates to CASSFRDRAYNEQFF.

This rearrangement joins TRBV27 to TRBJ1-5; 10 bases line up with TRBD1. This CDR3 has 15 residues. The J segment lost 2 bases and the V segment lost 6 bases, leaving 4 bases of the junction unmatched. Germline values: CDR1 MNHEY, CDR2 SMNVEV (reference sequence). CDR3 sequence reads: CASRDRGLGNQPQHF. In nucleotides, the CDR3 is TGTGCCAGCAGAGACAGGGGGCTTGGCAATCAGCCCCAGCATTTT.

CDR3 sequence: CASSLGAEADNTEAFF. Here the CDR3 DNA reads TGTGCCAGCAGCTTAGGGGCCGAGGCAGACAACACTGAAGCTTTCTTT. The V and J genes are TRBV5-6 and TRBJ1-1; D possibly corresponds to TRBD1 (5 bases). V lost 2 bases, J lost 2 bases, and 16 bases lay in between. CDR3 size: 16 residues. Germline V CDR1 and CDR2: SGHDT, YYEEEE.

The V call is TRBV14, the J call TRBJ2-3; possibly TRBD1 for D (6 bases). CDR1 and CDR2 (germline): SGHDN, FVKESK. The CDR3 totals 16 residues. The V end was cut by 5 bases, the J end by 0 bases, with 15 bases between. CDR3 in amino acids: CASSGDWGLSTDTQYF. The CDR3 bases are TGTGCCAGCAGCGGTGATTGGGGGCTGAGCACAGATACGCAGTATTTT.

The J gene is TRBJ1-5, the V gene TRBV7-9, with D maybe TRBD1 (6 bases). V was pared by 5 bases and J by 0 bases, with 11 bases between. In germline, CDR1 is SEHNR, CDR2 FQNEAQ (reference sequence). The CDR3 is 15 amino acids. Written as DNA, the CDR3 is TGTGCCAGCAGCGGTACAGGGTATAGCAATCAGCCCCAGCATTTT. Translation: CASSGTGYSNQPQHF.

This chain links TRBV5-8 with TRBJ2-7, with 7 bases matching TRBD1. Trimming took 1 base from V and 4 from J; bases not matched to a gene: 2. The CDR3 spans 13 residues. Germline values: CDR1 SGHTS, CDR2 YDEGEE. Written as DNA, the CDR3 is TGTGCCAGCAGCTTGCTCAGGGGGTACGAGCAGTACTTC. Protein sequence: CASSLLRGYEQYF.

This chain joins TRBV5-1 and TRBJ2-1; TRBD2 agrees at 15 bases. This CDR3 contains 15 residues. Trimming removed 4 bases from V and 7 bases from J; junction bases left unmatched: 3. Germline V gene data show CDR1 as SGHRS and CDR2 as YFSETQ. The CDR3 DNA follows: TGCGCCAGCAGCCCGGGACTAGCGGGAGGAAATGAGCAGTTCTTC. Translation gives CASSPGLAGGNEQFF.

The V and J genes are TRBV19 and TRBJ2-3, with 8 bases fitting TRBD2. V was pared by 2 bases and J by 2 bases, with 3 bases of the junction left unmatched. Germline CDR1 reads LNHDA; CDR2 reads SQIVND (reference sequence). The CDR3 covers 15 residues. The DNA of the CDR3 is TGTGCCAGTAGTATAAACGGGGGGGCCACAGATACGCAGTATTTT. The encoded protein is CASSINGGATDTQYF.

The J gene is TRBJ1-1, the V gene TRBV28; D is perhaps TRBD1 (5 bases). The CDR3 runs 15 residues. In germline, CDR1 is MDHEN, CDR2 SYDVKM. Trimming left V 5 bases short and J 11 bases short, with 24 bases between. The CDR3 DNA follows: TGTGCCAGCAGTCAAGAGACGGCGGGACCCCGGGGGGCTTTCTTT. This sequence encodes CASSQETAGPRGAFF.

This rearrangement joins TRBV5-1 to TRBJ1-4; 11 bases are a match to TRBD1. Germline V lookup: CDR1 SGHRS, CDR2 YFSETQ. J gave up 2 bases and V 4 bases, and 4 bases lay outside the gene matches. The CDR3 runs to 16 residues. This CDR3 reads CASSPDRGRTNEKLFF. The DNA of the CDR3 is TGCGCCAGCAGCCCGGACAGGGGGCGGACTAATGAAAAACTGTTTTTT.

This sequence joins TRBV28 and TRBJ2-1; the match to TRBD1 covers 11 bases. CDR3 size: 17 residues. Germline assignment: CDR1 MDHEN and CDR2 SYDVKM. Trimming at V came to 5 bases and at J to 6 bases, leaving 12 bases not matched to a gene. For the CDR3, the DNA is TGTGCCAGCAGTCCGGCGGGCACCGGGACAGGGGGCAATGAGCAGTTCTTC. Encoded protein: CASSPAGTGTGGNEQFF.